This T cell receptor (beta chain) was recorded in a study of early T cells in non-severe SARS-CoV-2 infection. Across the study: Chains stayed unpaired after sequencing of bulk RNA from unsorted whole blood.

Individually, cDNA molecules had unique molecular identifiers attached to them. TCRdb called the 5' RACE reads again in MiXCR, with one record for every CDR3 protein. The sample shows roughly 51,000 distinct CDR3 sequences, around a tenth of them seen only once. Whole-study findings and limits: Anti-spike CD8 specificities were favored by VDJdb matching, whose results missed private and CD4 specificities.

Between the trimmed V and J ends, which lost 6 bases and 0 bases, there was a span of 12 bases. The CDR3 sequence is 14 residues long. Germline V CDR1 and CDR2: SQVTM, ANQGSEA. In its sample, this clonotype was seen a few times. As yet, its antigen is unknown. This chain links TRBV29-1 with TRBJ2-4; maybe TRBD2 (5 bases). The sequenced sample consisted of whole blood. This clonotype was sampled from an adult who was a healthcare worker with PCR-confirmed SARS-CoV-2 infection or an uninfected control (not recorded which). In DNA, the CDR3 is TGCAGCGTGCGGGCTCAGTTAGCCAAAAACATTCAGTACTTC. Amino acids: CSVRAQLAKNIQYF.